This T cell receptor beta chain was found in a study of T cell repertoires in cytomegalovirus infection. Study at large: In the study, CMV epitopes included recently identified HLA-C-restricted and well-studied HLA-B-restricted ones. It was the public TCR beta signatures that indicated both CMV infection and matching HLA type. General observations from the study: Ex vivo responses were dominated by HLA-C-restricted CMV-specific TCR beta clonotypes.

This clonotype appeared a few times. The antigen is undetermined. TCRdb recomputed calls from the reads with MiXCR, one row per CDR3 protein. The table records fewer than 950,000 distinct CDR3 sequences, 30% to 35% of them present only once. The sequence was obtained from a human donor in good health (CMV status not recorded). Some clones in this sample may be carry-over from other donors' samples. Specimen: cultured CD8+ T cells from PBMCs, collected from culture after CMV antigen stimulation.

The CDR3 sequence is CASSQESAVRPGANVLTF. DNA for the CDR3: TGCGCCAGCAGCCAAGAGAGCGCAGTTCGACCTGGGGCCAACGTCCTGACTTTC. This chain connects TRBV4-1 to TRBJ2-6; D remains unclear. The V and J ends lost 0 bases and 2 bases respectively, with 14 bases between them. This CDR3 contains 18 residues. Germline V CDR1 and CDR2: MGHRA, YSYEKL.